This TCR beta chain was captured in a study of T-cell reconstitution after alpha-beta-depleted transplantation in children. The library targeted TCRbeta and was prepared with unique molecular identifiers. TCRdb independently ran MiXCR on the PCR reads; one entry per CDR3 protein. Among about 500,000 distinct CDR3 sequences listed, roughly 33% were seen once. Germline-derived CDR1 and CDR2 are MGHDK and SYGVNS. CDR3 length: 16 residues. After removal of 5 bases from V and 6 bases from J, the junction contained 12 bases not matched to a gene. V is TRBV25-1 and J is TRBJ2-1; TRBD1 matches 8 bases. This specimen consisted of PBMCs from the stem cell graft donor, obtained from the stem cell graft. This clonotype was sampled from a human donor who donated a stem cell graft to a child with aplastic anemia. CDR3 sequence reads: CASSTRTGLVGNEQFF. The CDR3 DNA reads TGTGCCAGCAGTACCAGGACAGGGTTAGTGGGCAATGAGCAGTTCTTC.